The 15 T cell receptor beta chains below come from one sample, sequenced in a study of regulatory T cells in long-lasting Graves disease. The TCR beta library used iRepertoire HTBI primers with Arm-PCR amplification of CDR3. TCRdb fed the multiplex PCR reads into MiXCR, producing one record per CDR3 protein. The sample comprises 300,000 to 350,000 distinct CDR3 sequences, about 20% of which are singletons, and around 30% rests with the top ten. Indicated time point: persistent/refractory GD, antithyroid drugs over 5 years with positive TRAb. From PBMCs, RNA was extracted and then used to make the TCR library. This material consisted of peripheral blood mononuclear cells (PBMCs), taken when the disease was refractory, from a patient treated with antithyroid drugs. The receptors come from a female donor with Graves disease.

The chain recombines TRBV4-3 with TRBJ1-2; D possibly corresponds to TRBD1 (5 bases). The germline V gene encodes CDR1 LGHNA and CDR2 YSLEER. The CDR3 is made up of 16 amino acids. V was cut by 1 base and J by 3 bases, with 15 bases left in between. DNA of the CDR3: TGCGCCAGCAGCCAAGCCCTCAGGGTGAAGGACTATGGCTACACCTTC. This gives the protein CASSQALRVKDYGYTF.

This clonotype has more than one count but fewer than ten. The rearrangement uses TRBV20-1 and TRBJ1-1; 7 nucleotides line up with TRBD1. Trimming cost V 2 bases and J 1 base; bases outside gene matches: 10. The CDR3 is made up of 16 amino acids. Germline CDR1 is DFQATT and CDR2 is SNEGSKA (reference sequence). The CDR3 DNA reads TGCAGTGCTAGACCCTGGACAGGAGACCAGAACACTGAAGCTTTCTTT. Its protein product is CSARPWTGDQNTEAFF.

The chain employs TRBV25-1 and TRBJ2-5; 7 bases line up with TRBD1. Per the germline V gene, CDR1 is MGHDK and CDR2 is SYGVNS. The J segment lost 5 bases and the V segment lost 5 bases, leaving 8 bases of the junction unmatched. The CDR3 contains 14 residues. CDR3 bases: TGTGCCAGCAGTAAGGGGGCGCTTGGGGAGACCCAGTACTTC. Translation: CASSKGALGETQYF.

The rearrangement joins TRBV7-2 to TRBJ2-2; a possible D gene is TRBD1 (6 bases). Germline assignment: CDR1 SGHTA and CDR2 FQGNSA. V gave up 6 bases and J gave up 4 bases, with 12 bases separating them. This CDR3 spans 14 amino acids. CDR3 residues: CASSPRGRTGELFF. The CDR3 nucleotides read TGTGCCAGCAGTCCCAGGGGTCGCACCGGGGAGCTGTTTTTT.

The chain recombines TRBV20-1 with TRBJ2-5, with 10 positions matching TRBD2. With 1 base clipped from V and 2 bases from J, the junction kept 10 bases outside the gene matches. Germline loops: CDR1 DFQATT, CDR2 SNEGSKA (reference sequence). The CDR3 consists of 17 residues. CDR3 sequence reads: CSARGSGGTTPQETQYF. CDR3 coding DNA: TGCAGTGCTAGAGGTAGCGGGGGGACCACCCCTCAAGAGACCCAGTACTTC.

This clonotype was picked up a small number of times. This may arise from a read error, as a much more abundant clone is one base away. This chain connects TRBV18 to TRBJ1-2; D is perhaps TRBD1 (6 bases). This CDR3 comprises 13 residues. CDR1 is KGHSH and CDR2 is LQKENI in the germline V gene. The CDR3 loop reads CASSPFEVGGYAF. Written as DNA, the CDR3 is TGTGCCAGCTCACCATTTGAAGTCGGGGGCTACGCCTTC.

At least ten counts were recorded for this clonotype. The chain employs TRBV7-8 and TRBJ1-5, with D perhaps TRBD1 (6 bases). CDR3 size: 17 residues. CDR1 is SGHVS and CDR2 is FQNEAQ in the germline V gene. V shed 4 bases and J shed 0 bases, with 16 bases lying between them. In DNA form, the CDR3 reads TGTGCCAGCAGCTCAAAGGGGGGGCATCCTAGCAATCAGCCCCAGCATTTT. Residues: CASSSKGGHPSNQPQHF.

The chain uses TRBV18 and TRBJ2-5; D ambiguous. The V end lost 0 bases, the J end lost 5 bases, and 10 bases lay between the germline ends. CDR3 size: 14 residues. CDR1 is KGHSH and CDR2 is LQKENI in the germline V gene. DNA of the CDR3: TGTGCCAGCTCACCACCGGGCATCAGGGAGACCCAGTACTTC. Its translation is CASSPPGIRETQYF.

This clonotype was found many times. The chain has TRBV6-1 and TRBJ2-7, with 7 bases matching TRBD1. Germline V gene data show CDR1 as MNHNS and CDR2 as SASEGT. Trimming cost V 0 bases and J 3 bases; bases outside gene matches: 8. This CDR3 is 16 amino acids long. The CDR3 nucleotides are TGTGCCAGCAGTGAAGCTCATCTGGGGACAGTCTACGAGCAGTACTTC. Translation gives CASSEAHLGTVYEQYF.

There are many counts of this clonotype. The V and J genes are TRBV2 and TRBJ1-5; TRBD1 matches 8 bases. This CDR3 is built from 15 residues. Trimming cost V 8 bases and J 0 bases; bases outside gene matches: 6. CDR1 and CDR2 (germline): SNHLY, FYNNEI. CDR3 sequence (DNA): TGTGCCAGCCCGGACAGGGTGGATAGCAATCAGCCCCAGCATTTT. As protein: CASPDRVDSNQPQHF.

The chain carries TRBV24-1 and TRBJ1-2, with TRBD1 as a possible D gene (6 bases). The germline V gene has CDR1 KGHDR and CDR2 SFDVKD. The CDR3 covers 14 residues. V lost 4 bases, J lost 2 bases, and 10 bases lay in between. The chain's CDR3 is CATSETDRNYGYTF. CDR3 nucleotide sequence: TGTGCCACCAGTGAAACTGACAGGAACTATGGCTACACCTTC.

The table lists this clonotype with a few counts. This chain uses TRBV29-1 with TRBJ2-7, with TRBD1 matching over 8 bases. The CDR3 is 14 residues long. The germline CDR1 and CDR2 sequences are SQVTM and ANQGSEA. V lost 6 bases to trimming and J lost 0 bases; unmatched junction nucleotides: 7. The CDR3 nucleotides are TGCAGCGTCTCCGGGACAGGAACCTCCTACGAGCAGTACTTC. Its translation: CSVSGTGTSYEQYF.

This clonotype was observed a few times. V usage is TRBV3-1 and J usage is TRBJ1-1; TRBD1 matches 9 bases. The germline V gene encodes CDR1 LGHDT and CDR2 YNNKEL (reference sequence). V gave up 7 bases and J gave up 4 bases; unmatched junction bases: 10. This CDR3 is built from 15 residues. CDR3 sequence (DNA): TGTGCCAGCAAACGAACAGGGGGCAGGCGCACTGAAGCTTTCTTT. It yields the protein CASKRTGGRRTEAFF. The full variable domain, its missing parts supplied by reference TRBV3-1 and TRBJ1-1, is DTAVSQTPKYLVTQMGNDKSIKCEQNLGHDTMYWYKQDSKKFLKIMFSYNNKELIINETVPNRFSPKSPDKAHLNLHINSLELGDSAVYFCASKRTGGRRTEAFFGQGTRLTVV.

This clonotype was detected many times. CDR3 sequence reads: CASSLGVRDPLRNQPQHF. The CDR3, as DNA: TGCGCCAGCAGCCTCGGGGTCCGGGACCCCCTCCGCAATCAGCCCCAGCATTTT. V and J are TRBV5-1 and TRBJ1-5, with a possible D match to TRBD1 (5 bases). The germline V gene has CDR1 SGHRS and CDR2 YFSETQ. Trimming cost V 4 bases and J 2 bases, with 22 bases left between them. The CDR3 sequence is 18 residues long.

This chain joins TRBV19 and TRBJ1-6; possible D gene TRBD1, 5 bases. The V gene lost 3 bases and the J gene lost 10 bases, with 16 bases spanning the gap. The V gene's germline CDR1 is LNHDA and CDR2 SQIVND (reference sequence). The CDR3 consists of 15 residues. This chain's CDR3 is CASSIQAGRGSPLHF. The DNA of the CDR3 is TGTGCCAGTAGTATCCAAGCGGGGAGGGGATCACCCCTCCACTTT. The full variable domain, in which reference TRBV19 and TRBJ1-6 provide the parts outside the CDR3, is DGGITQSPKYLFRKEGQNVTLSCEQNLNHDAMYWYRQDPGQGLRLIYYSQIVNDFQKGDIAEGYSVSREKKESFPLTVTSAQKNPTAFYLCASSIQAGRGSPLHFGNGTRLTVT.